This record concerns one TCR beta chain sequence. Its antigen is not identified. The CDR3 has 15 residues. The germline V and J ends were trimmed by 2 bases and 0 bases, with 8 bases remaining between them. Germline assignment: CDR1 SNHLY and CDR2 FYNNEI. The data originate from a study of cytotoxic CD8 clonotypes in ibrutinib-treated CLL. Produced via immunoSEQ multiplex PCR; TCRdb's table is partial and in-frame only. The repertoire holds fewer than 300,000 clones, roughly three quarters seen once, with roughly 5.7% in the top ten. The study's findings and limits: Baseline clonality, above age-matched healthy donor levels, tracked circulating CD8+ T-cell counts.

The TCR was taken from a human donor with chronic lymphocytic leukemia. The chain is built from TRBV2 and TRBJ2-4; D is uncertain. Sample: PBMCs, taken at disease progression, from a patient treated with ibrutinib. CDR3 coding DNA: TGTGCCAGCAGTGAATACGCCTTAGCCAAAAACATTCAGTACTTC. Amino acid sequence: CASSEYALAKNIQYF.